This T cell receptor (beta chain) came from a study of T cell changes during pregnancy in multiple sclerosis. Some clones are missing from TCRdb's copy, which holds only in-frame ones; the method was immunoSEQ multiplex PCR. The sample lists some 42,000 clones, roughly 85% occurring once. With 0 bases removed from V and 3 bases from J, the gap between germline ends came to 12 bases. Per the germline V gene, CDR1 is MNHEY and CDR2 is SVGAGI. The CDR3 length is 16 residues. The TCR comes from a female donor with multiple sclerosis, enrolled in a pregnancy study. Sequencing was performed on CD4+ T cells from peripheral blood mononuclear cells, taken after pregnancy. The chain joins TRBV6-5 to TRBJ1-3; weak D call: TRBD1 (6 bases). The CDR3 loop reads CASSYSMGAGGNTIYF. The CDR3 DNA is TGTGCCAGCAGTTACTCGATGGGGGCAGGTGGAAACACCATATATTTT.